A selection of T cell receptor beta chains follows, all from one sample in a study of cytomegalovirus exposure and HLA in healthy donors. The protocol was immunoSEQ multiplex PCR, while the TCRdb copy is restricted to in-frame clones and leaves out a portion. The sample includes 180,000 or so clones, more than 80% of them seen just once. Sequences were obtained from PBMCs. The receptor set was obtained from a woman aged 18-30 years in good health and CMV-seropositive. Both conserved end residues are part of each CDR3. Each record gives: J gene, V gene, CDR3 protein.

>TRBJ1-2|TRBV5-6
CASSWWGGGLQGYTF
>TRBJ1-4|TRBV6-5
CASRRGRDEKLFF
>TRBJ2-2|TRBV2
CASRGQGQYTGELFF
>TRBJ1-4|TRBV6-1
CASSFLQDEKLFF
>TRBJ1-1|TRBV7-9
CASSRRRGGTEAFF
>TRBJ1-1|TRBV7-9
CASSLGQGYTEAFF
>TRBJ2-7|TRBV4-2
CASSQDTSGGPSYEQYF
>TRBJ2-7|TRBV2
CASSQTLDSSYEQYF
>TRBJ2-7|TRBV28
CASTLFRGDYEQYF
>TRBJ2-2|TRBV27
CASSLWTSGPGELFF
>TRBJ1-5|TRBV7-8
CASSLEGVSSNQPQHF
>.|TRBV6-5
CASSDRRGGSHEQYF
>TRBJ1-2|TRBV7-9
CSSSSPGGGYGYTF
>TRBJ2-1|TRBV27
CASRDRLYNEQFF
>TRBJ1-6|TRBV11-2
CASSMGQGAYPPLHF
>TRBJ1-1|TRBV7-6
CASSRQGRTEAFF
>TRBJ1-1|TRBV19
CASSIPGAYSTEAFF
>TRBJ1-2|TRBV18
CASSPFAGFDGYTF
>TRBJ2-3|TRBV7-9
CASSLVGRGGDTQYF
>TRBJ2-1|TRBV11-2
CASSLDPRGGLYNEQFF
>TRBJ1-5|TRBV6-5
CASSLTGYSNQPQHF
>TRBJ2-5|TRBV4-3
CASSQGRGLSETQYF
>TRBJ2-5|TRBV5-5
CASSYRGVLKQETQYF
>TRBJ2-5|TRBV9
CASSVYKGTTQQYF
>TRBJ2-2|TRBV19
CASSIQGLGTGELFF
>TRBJ1-2|TRBV19
CASSIAQGAGYGYTF
>TRBJ1-3|TRBV19
CASSIFRGTSISGNTIYF
>TRBJ2-7|TRBV2
CASRGEAYEQYF
>TRBJ2-5|TRBV2
CASRQQTGGETQYF
>TRBJ2-2|TRBV19
CASISGKGPGELFF
>TRBJ1-2|TRBV7-9
CASSFMGPTYGYTF
>TRBJ2-7|TRBV5-4
CASSLGRGISYEQYF
>TRBJ2-2|TRBV7-6
CASSLGESGGNTGELFF
>TRBJ2-7|TRBV27
CASSSSRHRELTYEQYF
>TRBJ1-1|TRBV19
CASRNRGQGNTEAFF
>TRBJ2-5|TRBV2
CASSEALLGEQETQYF
>TRBJ2-1|TRBV2
CASSEALKSVDNEQFF
>TRBJ2-5|TRBV2
CASSAGVAGGGYQETQYF
>TRBJ2-1|TRBV4-2
CASSQEYRGSDEQFF
>TRBJ2-2|TRBV11-2
CASSLAAGGSIGELFF
>TRBJ2-3|TRBV11-2
CASSLSGVADTQYF
>TRBJ2-7|TRBV5-1
CASSPTGGSSYEQYF
>TRBJ1-2|TRBV11-2
CASSPIRTANYGYTF
>TRBJ2-3|TRBV5-1
CASSSLTTSVTDTQYF
>TRBJ2-7|TRBV13
CASSATGTGQYEQYF
>TRBJ2-7|TRBV4-3
CASSPAMTGSSYEQYF
>TRBJ2-1|TRBV7-7
CASSLVEGSNEQFF
>TRBJ2-3|TRBV30
CAWSVLGGGTDTQYF
>TRBJ2-7|TRBV27
CASSSRDSFPYEQYF
>TRBJ2-3|TRBV11-2
CASSNAGRDTQYF
>TRBJ2-3|TRBV4-2
CASSQGLAGAESTDTQYF
>TRBJ2-1|TRBV11-2
CASSSPGGYNEQFF
>TRBJ1-5|TRBV30
CAWSVKKLRDYQPQHF
>TRBJ1-1|TRBV18
CASSGQLNTEAFF
>TRBJ2-7|TRBV28
CASSFLPHEQYF
>TRBJ1-4|TRBV18
CASSRGGEKLFF
>TRBJ2-7|TRBV6-1
CASLTERDEQYF
>TRBJ2-5|TRBV5-6
CASSTDTREETQYF
>TRBJ1-3|TRBV6-6
CASSPTKPDRGNTIYF
>TRBJ2-3|TRBV7-6
CASQRTGVPDTQYF